The text below deals with one TCR beta chain. Its antigen is currently unknown. A read error may explain this, as a much larger clone is one base away. The sample comes from a study of tumor and adjacent non-tumor tissue in lung cancer. Study information: Patients comprised about a dozen adenocarcinoma, a couple of squamous cell carcinoma and 1 small cell lung cancer. Points from the study as a whole: In normal lung, the top 100 clones were significantly more dominant than in tumor.

This sample's RNA came from whole unsorted tissue. This non-tumor lung sample came from over 3 cm beyond the tumor edge. Germline V CDR1 and CDR2: DFQATT, SNEGSKA (reference sequence). V lost 4 bases to trimming and J lost 8 bases, with 19 bases between them. The CDR3 extends over 14 amino acids. A modified ARM-PCR protocol with three rounds of nested PCR amplified TCRbeta. TCRdb passed the multiplex PCR reads through MiXCR, listing each CDR3 protein once. The sample records more than 55,000 distinct CDR3 sequences, roughly two thirds being singletons. This receptor was obtained from a man between 65 and 85 years old with non-small cell lung cancer. Sequences were obtained from distant non-tumor lung tissue. The chain is built from TRBV20-1 and TRBJ2-3; D remains unclear. This chain's CDR3 is CSAIPMVGPGTQYF. As DNA, the CDR3 is TGCAGTGCTATCCCTATGGTGGGTCCAGGTACGCAGTATTTT.